This TCR beta chain emerged from a study of T-cell memory formation after mild COVID-19. Regarding the study as a whole: Mainly in CM and EM were contracting CD4+ clones; CD8+ were in EMRA.

TCRdb used MiXCR to reprocess the 5' RACE reads, holding one entry per CDR3 protein. The sample lists 350,000 to 400,000 distinct CDR3 sequences; around an eighth were seen once. V lost 0 bases and J 4 bases, leaving 18 bases between the germline ends. Germline V gives CDR1 MNHEY, CDR2 SVGAGI. The CDR3 consists of 17 residues. On this clonotype: Its antigen is not identified.

The TCR comes from a man between 18 and 29 years old who had mild COVID-19 (a few samples of this study predate the infection). Cell type and time point are not known. The sample taken for sequencing was PBMCs or a T cell subset sorted from them (not recorded which). The chain has TRBV6-5 and TRBJ2-5, with D perhaps TRBD1 (5 bases). CDR3 residues: CASSYSRSGVRGETQYF. CDR3 coding DNA: TGTGCCAGCAGTTACTCGAGGAGTGGAGTTAGGGGAGAGACCCAGTACTTC.